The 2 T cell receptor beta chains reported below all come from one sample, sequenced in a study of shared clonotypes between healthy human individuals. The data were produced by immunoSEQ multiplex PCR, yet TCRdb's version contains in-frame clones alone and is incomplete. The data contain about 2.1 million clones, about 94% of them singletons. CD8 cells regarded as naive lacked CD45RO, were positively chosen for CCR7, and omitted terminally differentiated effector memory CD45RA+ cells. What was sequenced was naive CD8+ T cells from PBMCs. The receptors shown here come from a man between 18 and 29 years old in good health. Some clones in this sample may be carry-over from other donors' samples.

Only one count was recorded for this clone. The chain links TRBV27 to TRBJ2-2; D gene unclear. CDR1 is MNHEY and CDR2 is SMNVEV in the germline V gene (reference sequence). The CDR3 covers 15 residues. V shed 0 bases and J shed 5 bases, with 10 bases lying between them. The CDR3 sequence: CASSLSPSGTGELFF. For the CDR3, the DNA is TGTGCCAGCAGTTTATCTCCCTCCGGGACCGGGGAGCTGTTTTTT.

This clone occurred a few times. CDR3 nucleotide sequence: TGTGCCAGCAGCTTAACCCGGGGCGCTAATGAAAAACTGTTTTTT. It encodes CASSLTRGANEKLFF. The J gene is TRBJ1-4, the V gene TRBV7-9; a weak D match, TRBD1 (5 bases). V gave up 2 bases and J gave up 3 bases, with 10 bases separating them. The germline CDR1 and CDR2 sequences are SEHNR and FQNEAQ (reference sequence). The CDR3 length is 15 residues.